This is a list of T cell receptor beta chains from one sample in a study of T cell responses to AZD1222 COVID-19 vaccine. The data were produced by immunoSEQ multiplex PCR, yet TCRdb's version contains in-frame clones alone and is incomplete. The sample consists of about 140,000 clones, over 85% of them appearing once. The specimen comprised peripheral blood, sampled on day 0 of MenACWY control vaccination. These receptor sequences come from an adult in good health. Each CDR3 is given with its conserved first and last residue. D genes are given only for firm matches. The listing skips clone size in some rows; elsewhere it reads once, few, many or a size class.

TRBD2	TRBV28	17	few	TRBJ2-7	CASSFTLAGGPSGEQYF	TGTGCCAGCAGTTTTACGCTAGCGGGAGGGCCTTCCGGCGAGCAGTACTTC
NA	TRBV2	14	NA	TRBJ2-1	CASRSGRDSGEQFF	TGTGCCAGCAGAAGTGGGCGGGATTCGGGGGAGCAGTTCTTC
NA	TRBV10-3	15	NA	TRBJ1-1	CAISPLGPRNTEAFF	TGTGCCATCAGTCCCTTAGGACCGAGGAACACTGAAGCTTTCTTT
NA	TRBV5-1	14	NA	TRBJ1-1	CASTPGTSNTEAFF	TGCGCCAGCACCCCGGGGACAAGCAACACTGAAGCTTTCTTT
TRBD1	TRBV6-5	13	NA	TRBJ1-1	CASSIPGGSEAFF	TGTGCCAGCAGTATCCCAGGGGGCTCTGAAGCTTTCTTT
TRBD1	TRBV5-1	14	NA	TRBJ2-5	CASSFGDRQETQYF	TGCGCCAGCAGCTTTGGGGACAGGCAAGAGACCCAGTACTTC
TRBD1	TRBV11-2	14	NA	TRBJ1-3	CASSLADRGNTIYF	TGTGCCAGCAGCTTAGCGGACAGGGGAAACACCATATATTTT
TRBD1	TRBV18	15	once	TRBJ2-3	CASSPNRGMADTQYF	TGTGCCAGCTCACCTAACAGGGGGATGGCAGATACGCAGTATTTT
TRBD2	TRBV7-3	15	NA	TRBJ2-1	CASSLMLAGGNEQFF	TGTGCCAGCAGCTTAATGCTAGCGGGGGGGAATGAGCAGTTCTTC
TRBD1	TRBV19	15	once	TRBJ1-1	CASSIRTGVNTEAFF	TGTGCCAGTAGTATAAGAACAGGGGTGAACACTGAAGCTTTCTTT
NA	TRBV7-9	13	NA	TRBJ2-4	CASSLSIGDIQYF	TGTGCCAGCAGCCTGAGTATTGGGGACATTCAGTACTTC
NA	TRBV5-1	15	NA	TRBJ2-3	CASSLLDSSTDTQYF	TGCGCCAGCAGCTTGTTGGATTCTAGCACAGATACGCAGTATTTT
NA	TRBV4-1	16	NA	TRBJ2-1	CASSQDGASLYNEQFF	TGCGCCAGCAGCCAAGATGGGGCTAGCCTCTACAATGAGCAGTTCTTC
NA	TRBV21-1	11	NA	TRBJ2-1	CASSKDNEQFF	TGTGCCAGCAGCAAAGATAATGAGCAGTTCTTC
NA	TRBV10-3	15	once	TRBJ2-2	CATVPGGGNTGELFF	TGTGCCACCGTCCCCGGGGGAGGTAACACCGGGGAGCTGTTTTTT
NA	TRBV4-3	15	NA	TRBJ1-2	CASSQDRRQIYGYTF	TGCGCCAGCAGCCAAGATCGGAGACAGATCTATGGCTACACCTTC
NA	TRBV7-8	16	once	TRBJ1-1	CASSLKTGTVNTEAFF	TGTGCCAGCAGCTTAAAAACGGGGACGGTGAACACTGAAGCTTTCTTT
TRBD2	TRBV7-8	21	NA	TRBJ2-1	CASSPTRDVGPSGGSYNEQFF	TGTGCCAGCAGCCCCACCCGGGACGTCGGGCCTAGCGGGGGCTCCTACAATGAGCAGTTCTTC
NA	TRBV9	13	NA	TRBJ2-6	CASSDSGANVLTF	TGTGCCAGCAGCGACTCTGGGGCCAACGTCCTGACTTTC
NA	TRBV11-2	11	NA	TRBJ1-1	CASSPNTEAFF	TGTGCCAGCAGCCCGAACACTGAAGCTTTCTTT
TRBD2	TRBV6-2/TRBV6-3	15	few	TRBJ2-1	CASSYSSGGANEQFF	TGTGCCAGCAGTTACTCTAGCGGGGGGGCCAATGAGCAGTTCTTC
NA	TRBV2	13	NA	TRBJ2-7	CASSGGPGGEQYF	TGTGCCAGCAGTGGAGGGCCAGGAGGTGAGCAGTACTTC
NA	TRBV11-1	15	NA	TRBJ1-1	CASCRDFTRGTEAFF	TGTGCCAGTTGCAGGGATTTCACTAGGGGGACTGAAGCTTTCTTT
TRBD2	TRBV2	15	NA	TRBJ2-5	CASSVQGLAGETQYF	TGTGCCAGCAGTGTGCAGGGACTAGCGGGCGAGACCCAGTACTTC
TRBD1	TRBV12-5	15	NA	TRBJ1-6	CASGFWDREDSPLHF	TGTGCTAGTGGCTTTTGGGACAGGGAGGATTCACCCCTCCACTTT
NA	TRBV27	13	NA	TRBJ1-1	CASSLSTGTEAFF	TGTGCCAGCAGTTTATCGACCGGCACTGAAGCTTTCTTT
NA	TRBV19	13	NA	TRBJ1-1	CASSTLGWAEAFF	TGTGCCAGTAGTACCCTGGGGTGGGCTGAAGCTTTCTTT
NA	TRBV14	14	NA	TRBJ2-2	CASSRLTGAGELFF	TGTGCCAGCAGCCGCTTGACGGGGGCCGGGGAGCTGTTTTTT
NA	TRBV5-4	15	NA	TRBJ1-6	CASSILTGWNSPLHF	TGTGCCAGCAGCATTCTGACAGGTTGGAATTCACCCCTCCACTTT
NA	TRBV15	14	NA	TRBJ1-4	CATSRKVKDSQLFF	TGTGCCACCAGCAGAAAGGTGAAGGACAGTCAGCTGTTTTTT
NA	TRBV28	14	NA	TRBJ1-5	CASVVGHGNQPQHF	TGTGCCAGCGTCGTAGGGCACGGCAATCAGCCCCAGCATTTT
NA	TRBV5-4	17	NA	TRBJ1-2	CASSLGGVGGLGYGYTF	TGTGCCAGCAGCTTGGGAGGAGTCGGGGGATTAGGCTATGGCTACACCTTC
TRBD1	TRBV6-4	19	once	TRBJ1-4	CASRETGTGGLETNEKLFF	TGTGCCAGCAGGGAAACCGGGACAGGGGGTTTGGAAACTAATGAAAAACTGTTTTTT
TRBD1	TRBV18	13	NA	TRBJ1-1	CASSSGTGTEAFF	TGTGCCAGCTCATCTGGGACAGGCACTGAAGCTTTCTTT
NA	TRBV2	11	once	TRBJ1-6	CASSQDSPLHF	TGTGCCAGCAGCCAGGATTCACCCCTCCACTTT
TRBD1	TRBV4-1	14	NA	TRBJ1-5	CASSTGTGGLSQHF	TGCGCCAGCAGTACCGGGACAGGGGGTTTATCCCAGCATTTT
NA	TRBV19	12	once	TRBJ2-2	CASKRRTGELFF	TGTGCCAGTAAGAGGCGGACCGGGGAGCTGTTTTTT
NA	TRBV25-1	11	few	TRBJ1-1	CASSRVAEAFF	TGTGCCAGCAGTAGGGTGGCTGAAGCTTTCTTT
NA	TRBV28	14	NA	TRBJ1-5	CASAQGYRNQPQHF	TGTGCCAGCGCTCAGGGGTATCGAAATCAGCCCCAGCATTTT
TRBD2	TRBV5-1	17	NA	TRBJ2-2	CASSPGLAGGLTGELFF	TGCGCCAGCAGCCCGGGACTAGCGGGAGGGCTTACCGGGGAGCTGTTTTTT
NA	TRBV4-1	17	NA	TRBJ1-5	CASSQQYGGHSNQPQHF	TGCGCCAGCAGCCAACAATACGGCGGACATAGCAATCAGCCCCAGCATTTT
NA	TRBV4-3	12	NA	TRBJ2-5	CASSQRGARQYF	TGCGCCAGCAGCCAGAGAGGGGCCCGGCAGTACTTC
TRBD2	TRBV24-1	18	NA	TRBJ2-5	CATSEARTSGSYQETQYF	TGTGCCACCAGTGAGGCGAGGACTAGCGGGTCGTACCAAGAGACCCAGTACTTC
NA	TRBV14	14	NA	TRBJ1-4	CASSPYGLDEKLFF	TGTGCCAGCAGCCCCTATGGCCTAGATGAAAAACTGTTTTTT
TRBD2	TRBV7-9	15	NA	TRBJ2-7	CASSATSGARDEQYF	TGTGCCAGCAGCGCGACTAGCGGAGCGAGGGACGAGCAGTACTTC
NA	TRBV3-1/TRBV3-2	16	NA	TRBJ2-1	CASSQMGARTVNEQFF	TGTGCCAGCAGCCAGATGGGGGCTAGAACGGTCAATGAGCAGTTCTTC
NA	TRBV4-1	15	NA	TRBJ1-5	CASSPGTSSNQPQHF	TGCGCCAGCAGCCCCGGTACTTCTAGCAATCAGCCCCAGCATTTT
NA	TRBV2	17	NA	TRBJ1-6	CASRDSNFGAYNSPLHF	TGTGCCAGCAGAGACTCTAATTTTGGAGCCTATAATTCACCCCTCCACTTT
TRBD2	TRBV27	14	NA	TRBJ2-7	CASSLVRGGREQYF	TGTGCCAGCAGTTTAGTACGGGGAGGGCGGGAGCAGTACTTC
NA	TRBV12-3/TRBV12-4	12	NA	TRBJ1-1	CASSRRWTEAFF	TGTGCCAGCAGTAGACGGTGGACTGAAGCTTTCTTT
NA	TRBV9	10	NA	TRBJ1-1	CASSVLEAFF	TGTGCCAGCAGCGTACTTGAAGCTTTCTTT
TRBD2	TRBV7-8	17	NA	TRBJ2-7	CASSVGLAGGQPYEQYF	TGTGCCAGCAGCGTAGGACTAGCGGGAGGGCAGCCCTACGAGCAGTACTTC
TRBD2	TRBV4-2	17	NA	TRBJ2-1	CASSQVVGGPSYNEQFF	TGTGCCAGCAGCCAAGTGGTGGGAGGGCCCTCCTACAATGAGCAGTTCTTC
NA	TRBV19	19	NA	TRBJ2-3	CASSIPAADSETSTDTQYF	TGTGCCAGTAGTATCCCGGCCGCTGACTCAGAAACTAGCACAGATACGCAGTATTTT
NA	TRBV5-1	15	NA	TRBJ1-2	CASSLGGARDYGYTF	TGCGCCAGCAGCTTGGGAGGGGCGCGGGACTATGGCTACACCTTC
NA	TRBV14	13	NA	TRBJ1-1	CASSQELQGEAFF	TGTGCCAGCAGCCAAGAATTACAGGGTGAAGCTTTCTTT
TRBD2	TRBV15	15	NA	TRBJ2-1	CATSPTSGSYYEQFF	TGTGCCACCAGCCCTACAAGCGGGAGTTACTATGAGCAGTTCTTC
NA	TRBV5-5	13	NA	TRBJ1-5	CASSLDSNQPQHF	TGTGCCAGCAGCTTGGATAGCAATCAGCCCCAGCATTTT
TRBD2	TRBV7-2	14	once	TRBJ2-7	CASSPGGAPGEQYF	TGTGCCAGCAGCCCCGGGGGGGCCCCGGGAGAGCAGTACTTC
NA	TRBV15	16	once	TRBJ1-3	CATSRDLASSGNTIYF	TGTGCCACCAGCAGGGACCTGGCGAGCTCTGGAAACACCATATATTTT